The 23 T cell receptor beta chains below come from one sample, sequenced in a study of tumor-infiltrating lymphocytes in primary liver carcinoma (dated by TCRdb to 2016 to 2017). The run used an Illumina HiSeq 2500. Starting from about 500 ng total RNA, TCRbeta-specific cDNA was produced by reverse transcription with a constant-region primer and ProtoScript II reverse transcriptase. The TCRbeta libraries were prepared through three rounds of nested multiplex PCR following a slightly modified ARM-PCR procedure. Each of the first two PCR rounds ran for roughly 11 cycles and used multiplex TRBV1-TRBV30 forward primers together with a Cbeta reverse primer. Using fastp trimming at Q25 and MiXCR clonotype assembly, TCRdb reanalyzed the public sequencing data and kept in-frame beta chains. Under each unique CDR3 protein, matching rows form one entry showing the most common genes and DNA. The sample table contains a few hundred thousand distinct CDR3 sequences; only one count was recorded for almost 60% of them. The ten largest account for about 15% of the sample.

Blood RNA was extracted from unsorted whole blood using TRIzol reagent, and germline DNA was obtained with the DNeasy Blood & Tissue kit. Sequenced sample: peripheral blood. Every receptor here comes from a woman in her thirties with primary liver carcinoma and hepatitis B virus infection.

On this clonotype: One base away lies a much larger clone, so this may be a sequencing read error. This chain links TRBV4-3 with TRBJ1-4, with D perhaps TRBD1 (6 bases). The CDR3 totals 15 residues. Germline CDR1 LGHNA, CDR2 YSLEER. CDR3 coding DNA: TGCGCCAGCAGCCGCCCTGACAGGTACAATGAAAAACTGCTTTTT. Protein sequence: CASSRPDRYNEKLLF.

Concerning this clonotype: A much larger clone differs from this one at a single base, so this may be a read error. This rearrangement joins TRBV10-3 to TRBJ2-2; D may match TRBD1 or TRBD2 (6 bases each). Germline CDR1 and CDR2: ENHRY and SYGVKD. This CDR3 has 14 amino acids. CDR3 bases: TGTGCCATCAGTGAACAGGGAAACACCGGGGGGCTGTTTTTT. This codes for CAISEQGNTGGLFF.

To note about this clonotype: This may come from a read error, since a much larger clone is one base off. The chain links TRBV29-1 to TRBJ2-3; 7 bases match TRBD2. V dropped 8 bases and J dropped 4; count of bases not matched to a gene: 18. The CDR3 has 16 residues. Germline CDR1 reads SQVTM; CDR2 reads ANQGSEA. The CDR3 nucleotides read TGCAGCACGGCGGGTGGTCCGGCGGGAGCCGCAGATACGCAGTATTTT. Translated, it gives CSTAGGPAGAADTQYF.

This clonotype was seen only a few times. This rearrangement joins TRBV6-1 to TRBJ1-6; 9 nucleotides align to TRBD1. With 2 bases clipped from V and 6 bases from J, the junction kept 5 bases outside the gene matches. This CDR3 is built from 16 residues. CDR1 and CDR2 (germline): MNHNS, SASEGT. The CDR3 region is CASSEIGTGTNSPLHF. The CDR3 nucleotides read TGTGCCAGCAGTGAAATTGGGACAGGGACTAATTCACCCCTCCACTTT.

This clonotype was observed at least ten times. The chain recombines TRBV6-1 with TRBJ2-7; D gene unclear. This CDR3 has 14 amino acids. V gave up 2 bases and J gave up 2 bases, with 10 bases separating them. CDR1 is MNHNS, CDR2 SASEGT, per germline. The CDR3 loop reads CASSERYGTYEQYF. In DNA form, the CDR3 reads TGTGCCAGCAGTGAACGGTATGGAACCTACGAGCAGTACTTC.

Concerning this clonotype: It is likely a read error, because the conserved phenylalanine at the end of the CDR3 is missing. This sequence joins TRBV29-1 and TRBJ2-5; 8 bases agree with TRBD2. The CDR3 spans 20 residues. Germline-derived CDR1 and CDR2 are SQVTM and ANQGSEA. CDR3 amino acids: CSVGRSGLGFGWEHQESQYL. CDR3 DNA: TGCAGCGTTGGAAGGTCGGGACTAGGCTTTGGGTGGGAGCACCAAGAGAGCCAGTACTTA.

The chain couples TRBV28 to TRBJ1-2; D perhaps matches TRBD1 (5 bases). Germline V CDR1 and CDR2: MDHEN, SYDVKM. The CDR3 has 15 amino acids. Trimming removed 8 bases from V and 5 bases from J, with 21 bases in between. This CDR3 reads CASSIYGGTGYGYTF. CDR3 DNA sequence: TGTGCCAGCTCGATATATGGGGGGACTGGATATGGCTACACCTTC.

Comments on this clonotype: A much larger clonotype is one base distant, so this may be a read error. The chain is built from TRBV4-3 and TRBJ2-1; no firm D call. From germline, CDR1 is LGHNA and CDR2 YSLEER. V lost 0 bases and J 4 bases, leaving 10 bases between the germline ends. The CDR3 length is 15 residues. CDR3 amino acids: CASSQEWGLYNEQFF. CDR3 in DNA: TGCGCCAGCAGCCAAGAGTGGGGATTATACAATGAGCAGTTCTTC.

The chain combines TRBV6-2 or TRBV6-3 with TRBJ2-7; D might be TRBD2 (5 bases). Germline-derived CDR1 and CDR2 are MNHEY and SVGEGT. The CDR3 is made up of 14 amino acids. The V and J ends lost 5 bases and 2 bases respectively, with 13 bases between them. CDR3: CASSLWAGPYEQYF. CDR3 nucleotides: TGTGCCAGCAGTCTCTGGGCGGGTCCCTACGAGCAGTACTTC.

To note about this clonotype: Given a much more abundant clone one base away, this may be a read error. The chain links TRBV10-3 to TRBJ1-2, with 10 bases identical to TRBD1. From germline, CDR1 is ENHRY and CDR2 SYGVKD. The CDR3 runs to 15 residues. The CDR3 loop is CANSISGTGEYGYTF. The CDR3 nucleotides read TGTGCCAACAGTATTTCCGGGACAGGGGAGTATGGCTACACCTTC.

This clonotype was seen more than once but under ten times. This chain links TRBV12-3 or TRBV12-4 with TRBJ2-7; TRBD1 matches at 10 bases. The CDR3 covers 15 residues. The V and J ends lost 3 bases and 6 bases, in that order; junction bases with no gene match: 8. DNA for the CDR3: TGTGCCAGCAGTTTTTTGGGGACAGGGGCCATCGAGCAGTACTTC. The encoded protein is CASSFLGTGAIEQYF.

V and J are TRBV6-1 and TRBJ2-2; 8 bases map to TRBD2. The V and J ends lost 6 bases and 2 bases, in that order; junction bases with no gene match: 8. This CDR3 has 16 amino acids. CDR1 MNHNS and CDR2 SASEGT come from the germline V gene. The CDR3 is CASSKISGRNTGELFF. In nucleotides, the CDR3 is TGTGCCAGCAGCAAAATAAGCGGGAGAAACACCGGGGAGCTGTTTTTT.

In the case of this clonotype: Germline and junction disagree at one end, which may indicate a read error. The chain couples TRBV13 to TRBJ2-1, with D possibly matching TRBD2 (5 bases). Germline assignment: CDR1 PRHDT and CDR2 FYEKMQ (reference sequence). The CDR3 extends over 13 amino acids. CDR3 DNA sequence: TGTGTCAGCAGCTTAGTCGGAGGCAGGGAGCAGTTCTTC. Residues: CVSSLVGGREQFF.

This clonotype has only a few counts. The chain uses TRBV6-6 and TRBJ2-1; D perhaps matches TRBD2 (5 bases). V shed 0 bases and J shed 5 bases, with 11 bases lying between them. The CDR3 has 15 amino acids. CDR1 and CDR2 from the germline V gene are MNHNY and SVGAGI (reference sequence). CDR3 coding DNA: TGTGCCAGCAGTTACTCTATGGAGGTAGACAATGAGCAGTTCTTC. Protein product: CASSYSMEVDNEQFF.

CDR3 coding DNA: TGTGCCAGCAGTCCCGGAGGGGCTTCGCTCGAGCAGTACTTC. Translated, it gives CASSPGGASLEQYF. V gene TRBV6-5 combines with J gene TRBJ2-7; TRBD2 is a possible D gene (6 bases). The CDR3 covers 14 residues. The V gene lost 5 bases and the J gene lost 6 bases, with 17 bases spanning the gap. Germline V CDR1 and CDR2: MNHEY, SVGAGI.

The chain combines TRBV13 with TRBJ1-1; a possible D gene is TRBD1 (6 bases). This CDR3 has 12 amino acids. Looked up from germline, CDR1 is PRHDT and CDR2 is FYEKMQ (reference sequence). V was pared by 10 bases and J by 9 bases, with 18 bases between. CDR3: CANRTGSGKAFF. DNA for the CDR3: TGTGCCAACCGAACAGGGTCGGGTAAAGCTTTCTTT. Full variable domain (outside the CDR3, taken from reference TRBV13 and TRBJ1-1): AAGVIQSPRHLIKEKRETATLKCYPIPRHDTVYWYQQGPGQDPQFLISFYEKMQSDKGSIPDRFSAQQFSDYHSELNMSSLELGDSALYFCANRTGSGKAFFGQGTRLTVV.

Remarks on this clonotype: A read error may be the cause here, since a much bigger clone is one base away. The conserved phenylalanine or tryptophan normally closing the CDR3 is absent here, so this likely arose from a read error. The chain links TRBV6-2 or TRBV6-3 to TRBJ2-1; D ambiguous. The CDR3 consists of 11 residues. The germline V gene has CDR1 MNHEY and CDR2 SVGEGT. V shed 7 bases and J shed 7 bases, with 8 bases lying between them. The CDR3 DNA follows: TGTGCCAGCAAGTCACTGAATGAGCAGTTCCTC. It codes for CASKSLNEQFL.

V is TRBV5-4 and J is TRBJ2-3, with TRBD2 identical over 11 bases. This CDR3 comprises 16 residues. Germline values: CDR1 SGHNT, CDR2 YYREEE (reference sequence). V dropped 4 bases and J dropped 8; count of bases not matched to a gene: 12. The CDR3 spells CASSQNRLAGRGTQYF. For the CDR3, the DNA is TGTGCCAGCAGCCAAAACCGACTAGCGGGACGGGGTACGCAGTATTTT.

The V gene is TRBV7-9, the J gene TRBJ2-4, with TRBD2 identical over 7 bases. This CDR3 spans 17 amino acids. Germline-derived CDR1 and CDR2 are SEHNR and FQNEAQ (reference sequence). V shed 4 bases and J 6 bases; nucleotides not matched to a gene: 15. CDR3 protein: CASSSLGTNGTGNIQYF. CDR3 DNA: TGTGCCAGCAGCTCACTGGGGACTAACGGAACCGGAAACATTCAGTACTTC.

Only a few counts were recorded for this clonotype. The chain uses TRBV5-1 and TRBJ2-1, with a weak D call TRBD2 (6 bases). Trimming took off 4 bases at V and 0 bases at J, with 11 bases between the two ends. Germline assignment: CDR1 SGHRS and CDR2 YFSETQ. The CDR3 loop spans 15 amino acids. Here the CDR3 reads CASSPGTYSYNEQFF. As DNA, the CDR3 is TGCGCCAGCAGCCCCGGGACTTACTCCTACAATGAGCAGTTCTTC.

This clonotype appeared a few times. V usage is TRBV30 and J usage is TRBJ1-1; D not resolved. The V end lost 1 base, the J end lost 0 bases, and 12 bases lay between the germline ends. The CDR3 runs 15 residues. Germline V gives CDR1 GTSNPN, CDR2 SVGIG (reference sequence). The CDR3 loop reads CAWSDVGSMNTEAFF. The CDR3 DNA follows: TGTGCCTGGAGTGATGTGGGGTCTATGAACACTGAAGCTTTCTTT.

Concerning this clonotype itself: An end of the junction differs from the germline gene, which may be a read error. The genes are TRBV5-1 and TRBJ2-1; TRBD2 aligns across 11 bases. The CDR3 covers 17 residues. Germline assignment: CDR1 SGHRS and CDR2 YFSETQ. CDR3 in amino acids: CASSWTSGSPSYNGQFF. The CDR3 DNA is TGCGCCAGCAGCTGGACTAGCGGGTCCCCCTCCTACAATGGGCAGTTCTTC.

The chain combines TRBV28 with TRBJ2-3; perhaps TRBD2 as D (5 bases). There are 17 residues in the CDR3. V lost 4 bases and J 7 bases, leaving 24 bases between the germline ends. CDR1 and CDR2 (germline): MDHEN, SYDVKM. The CDR3 sequence: CASSSKRASLERHTQYF. CDR3 coding DNA: TGTGCCAGCAGTTCCAAGAGGGCTAGCCTAGAGAGGCATACGCAGTATTTT.